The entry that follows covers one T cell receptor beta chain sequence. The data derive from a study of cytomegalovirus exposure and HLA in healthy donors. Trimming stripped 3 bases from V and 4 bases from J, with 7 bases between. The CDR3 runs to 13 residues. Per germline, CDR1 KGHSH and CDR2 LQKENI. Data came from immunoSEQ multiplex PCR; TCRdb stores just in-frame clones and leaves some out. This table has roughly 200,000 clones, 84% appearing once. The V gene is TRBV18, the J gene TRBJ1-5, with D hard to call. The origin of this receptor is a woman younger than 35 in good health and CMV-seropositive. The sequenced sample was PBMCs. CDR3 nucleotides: TGTGCCAGCTCACCCTCCGTGAATCAGCCCCAGCATTTT. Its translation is CASSPSVNQPQHF.